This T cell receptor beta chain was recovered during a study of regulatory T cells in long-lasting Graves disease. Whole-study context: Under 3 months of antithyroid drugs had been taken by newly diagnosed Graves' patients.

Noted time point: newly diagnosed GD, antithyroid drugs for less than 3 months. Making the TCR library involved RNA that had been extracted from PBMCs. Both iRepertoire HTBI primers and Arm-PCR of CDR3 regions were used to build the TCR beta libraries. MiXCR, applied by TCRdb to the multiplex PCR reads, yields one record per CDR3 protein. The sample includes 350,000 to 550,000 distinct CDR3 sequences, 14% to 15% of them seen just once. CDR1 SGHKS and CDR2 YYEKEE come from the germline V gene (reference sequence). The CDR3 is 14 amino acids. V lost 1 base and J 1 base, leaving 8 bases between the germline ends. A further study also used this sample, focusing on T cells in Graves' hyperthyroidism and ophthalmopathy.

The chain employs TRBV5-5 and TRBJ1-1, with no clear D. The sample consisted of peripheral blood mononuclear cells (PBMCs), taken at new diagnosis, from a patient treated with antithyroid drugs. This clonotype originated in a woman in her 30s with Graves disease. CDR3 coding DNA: TGTGCCAGCAGCTTGCTAGCGGGGAACACTGAAGCTTTCTTT. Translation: CASSLLAGNTEAFF.